These T cell receptor beta chains were read from a single sample in a study of blood T cell dynamics during melanoma immunotherapy. Produced via immunoSEQ multiplex PCR; TCRdb's table is partial and in-frame only. The sample contains fewer than 18,000 clones, about 85% of which appear only once. This sample comprised blood, obtained from a patient treated with checkpoint blockade. These TCRs come from a human donor with melanoma. Each CDR3 is given with its conserved first and last residue. Each record gives: CDR3 protein, CDR3 DNA, CDR3 length, V gene, D gene, J gene, clone size. A D gene is named only where the DNA matches it firmly. A row's size may be missing; if present it is once, few, many or a size class.

CASSPGQGRTQYF TGTGCCAGCAGTCCAGGACAGGGGAGGACCCAGTACTTC 13 TRBV6-1 TRBD1 TRBJ2-5 -
CASSQDPGRLQPQHF TGTGCCAGCAGCCAAGATCCCGGGAGACTACAGCCCCAGCATTTT 15 TRBV14 - TRBJ1-5 -
CASSLGPNTEAFF TGCGCCAGCAGCTTGGGTCCAAACACTGAAGCTTTCTTT 13 TRBV5-1 - TRBJ1-1 few
CASSQAPGFSNQPQHF TGTGCCAGCAGCCAGGCACCAGGGTTTAGCAATCAGCCCCAGCATTTT 16 TRBV28 - TRBJ1-5 -
CASSRGPNQPQHF TGCGCCAGCAGCAGGGGTCCCAATCAGCCCCAGCATTTT 13 TRBV10-1 - TRBJ1-5 -
CASSLWGTPRVRYEQYF TGTGCCAGCAGCTTGTGGGGAACGCCACGAGTAAGATACGAGCAGTACTTC 17 TRBV7-2 - TRBJ2-7 -
CASSLAGAPNTGELFF TGCGCCAGCAGCTTAGCGGGGGCTCCGAACACCGGGGAGCTGTTTTTT 16 TRBV5-1 TRBD2 TRBJ2-2 -
CASSPRMFPTHTEAFF TGTGCCAGTAGTCCCCGGATGTTCCCTACGCACACTGAAGCTTTCTTT 16 TRBV19 - TRBJ1-1 -
CASSDHGKRVQYF TGTGCCAGCAGCGACCATGGAAAGAGAGTTCAGTACTTC 13 TRBV6-1 - TRBJ2-4 -
CASSLAGGNTGELFF TGTGCCAGCAGCTTAGCGGGGGGAAACACCGGGGAGCTGTTTTTT 15 TRBV7-9 - TRBJ2-2 -
CASSQSSGGYQETQYF TGTGCCAGCAGCCAATCTAGCGGGGGGTACCAAGAGACCCAGTACTTC 16 TRBV5-4 TRBD2 TRBJ2-5 -
CASSPRGSNQPQHF TGTGCCAGCAGCCCCAGGGGAAGCAATCAGCCCCAGCATTTT 14 TRBV6-5 - TRBJ1-5 -
CASSLRTSASTDTQYF TGTGCCAGCAGCTTAAGGACTAGCGCTAGCACAGATACGCAGTATTTT 16 TRBV7-3 TRBD2 TRBJ2-3 -
CASSLASGTGDRNEQFF TGTGCCAGCAGCTTAGCTTCCGGGACAGGGGACCGCAATGAGCAGTTCTTC 17 TRBV7-9 TRBD1 TRBJ2-1 -
CASRGDSYEQYF TGCGCCAGTCGGGGGGACTCCTACGAGCAGTACTTC 12 TRBV10-2 TRBD2 TRBJ2-7 -
CASSSGTGYIQETQYF TGTGCCAGCAGTTCCGGGACAGGCTACATCCAAGAGACCCAGTACTTC 16 TRBV6-5 TRBD1 TRBJ2-5 -
CAWSGQGNYGYTF TGTGCCTGGAGCGGACAGGGGAACTATGGCTACACCTTC 13 TRBV30 TRBD1 TRBJ1-2 few
CAISDSVSSPLHF TGTGCCATCAGTGATAGTGTTAGTTCACCCCTCCACTTT 13 TRBV10-3 - TRBJ1-6 -
CAWSVQSNQPQHF TGTGCCTGGAGTGTACAGAGCAATCAGCCCCAGCATTTT 13 TRBV30 - TRBJ1-5 -
CASSLGTGGSPLHF TGTGCCAGCAGTTTGGGGACAGGGGGCTCACCCCTCCACTTT 14 TRBV28 TRBD1 TRBJ1-6 -
CASSLPRTGGGPNQPQHF TGTGCCAGCAGTTTGCCGAGGACAGGGGGGGGACCCAATCAGCCCCAGCATTTT 18 TRBV28 TRBD1 TRBJ1-5 -
CSVVVGGGNTGELFF TGCAGCGTTGTTGTGGGCGGGGGCAACACCGGGGAGCTGTTTTTT 15 TRBV29-1 - TRBJ2-2 -
CASTPRSAGGLQETQYF TGTGCCAGTACCCCCCGGAGTGCGGGGGGGCTCCAAGAGACCCAGTACTTC 17 TRBV19 TRBD2 TRBJ2-5 -
CASSYRRGELSDTQYF TGTGCCAGCAGTTACAGAAGGGGGGAACTGTCAGATACGCAGTATTTT 16 TRBV6-5 - TRBJ2-3 -
CASSQVADTQYF TGTGCCAGCAGCCAGGTGGCAGATACGCAGTATTTT 12 TRBV5-8 - TRBJ2-3 -
CASSPRVGGGIGYTF TGTGCCAGCAGCCCGCGGGTGGGCGGCGGAATTGGCTACACCTTC 15 TRBV4-2 - TRBJ1-2 -
CASSNRQGGNEKLFF TGTGCCAGCAGCAACCGGCAGGGAGGAAATGAAAAACTGTTTTTT 15 TRBV7-2 - TRBJ1-4 -
CASSVAPGRNTEAFF TGTGCCAGCAGCGTTGCCCCCGGCAGGAACACTGAAGCTTTCTTT 15 TRBV9 - TRBJ1-1 -
CASSLWRGGTDTQYF TGTGCCAGCAGCTTATGGCGGGGGGGCACAGATACGCAGTATTTT 15 TRBV11-2 TRBD2 TRBJ2-3 -
CASSFSLGIHGNEQFF TGTGCCAGCAGCTTTTCATTAGGGATCCATGGCAATGAGCAGTTCTTC 16 TRBV5-6 - TRBJ2-1 -
CASSINSYNEQFF TGTGCCAGCAGTATCAACTCCTACAATGAGCAGTTCTTC 13 TRBV2 - TRBJ2-1 -
CASSQPFGRPQHF TGCGCCAGCAGCCAACCATTCGGCAGGCCCCAGCATTTT 13 TRBV4-1 - TRBJ1-5 -
CASSLDPDYNEQFF TGCGCCAGCAGCTTAGATCCAGACTACAATGAGCAGTTCTTC 14 TRBV5-1 - TRBJ2-1 -
CASRAERGHSYNEQFF TGTGCCAGCAGAGCCGAGCGGGGCCATTCCTACAATGAGCAGTTCTTC 16 TRBV7-3 TRBD2 TRBJ2-1 -
CASSLGPLRDYEQYF TGTGCCAGCAGCTTGGGCCCCCTAAGAGACTACGAGCAGTACTTC 15 TRBV5-4 - TRBJ2-7 -
CASTRQGIGGELFF TGTGCCAGCACTCGACAGGGGATTGGCGGGGAGCTGTTTTTT 14 TRBV19 TRBD1 TRBJ2-2 -
CASSRDRMNTEAFF TGTGCCAGCAGTCGGGACAGGATGAACACTGAAGCTTTCTTT 14 TRBV6-5 TRBD1 TRBJ1-1 -
CASSEETSGDYEQYF TGTGCCAGCAGTGAAGAAACTAGCGGGGACTACGAGCAGTACTTC 15 TRBV6-1 TRBD2 TRBJ2-7 few
CSVRDHSQGGYGYTF TGCAGCGTGCGGGATCACTCGCAGGGAGGCTATGGCTACACCTTC 15 TRBV29-1 - TRBJ1-2 -
CASSLFPGQDYNEQFF TGCGCCAGCAGCTTGTTTCCGGGACAGGACTACAATGAGCAGTTCTTC 16 TRBV5-1 TRBD1 TRBJ2-1 -
CASSVAGGQETQYF TGTGCCAGCAGTGTAGCGGGGGGACAAGAGACCCAGTACTTC 14 TRBV2 TRBD2 TRBJ2-5 -
CASSLDRSYEQYF TGCGCCAGCAGCTTGGACAGAAGCTACGAGCAGTACTTC 13 TRBV5-1 - TRBJ2-7 -
CASSYRLGPDTGELFF TGTGCCAGCAGTTACCGGTTGGGGCCCGACACCGGGGAGCTGTTTTTT 16 TRBV6-5 - TRBJ2-2 -
CASILDRGGTGELFF TGTGCCAGCATTCTGGACAGGGGGGGCACCGGGGAGCTGTTTTTT 15 TRBV28 TRBD1 TRBJ2-2 few
CVSPELARHEQFF TGCGTCAGCCCCGAATTAGCGAGGCATGAGCAGTTCTTC 13 TRBV4-1 - TRBJ2-1 -
CASSSSGGRTDTQYF TGTGCCAGCAGTTCTAGCGGGGGACGCACAGATACGCAGTATTTT 15 TRBV28 TRBD2 TRBJ2-3 -
CASSQGRRSGNTIYF TGTGCCAGCAGTCAGGGACGGCGGTCTGGAAACACCATATATTTT 15 TRBV2 - TRBJ1-3 -
CASSLSATPEQYF TGTGCCAGCAGCTTATCTGCTACCCCCGAGCAGTACTTC 13 TRBV7-9 - TRBJ2-7 once
CASSYSIVDEQYF TGTGCCAGCAGTTACTCGATTGTGGACGAGCAGTACTTC 13 TRBV6-6 - TRBJ2-7 -
CASSPSGQGGEYF TGTGCCAGCAGCCCCTCAGGACAGGGTGGGGAGTACTTC 13 TRBV6-5 TRBD1 TRBJ2-7 -
CASSSTSYSYNEQFF TGTGCCAGCAGTTCGACATCGTACTCCTACAATGAGCAGTTCTTC 15 TRBV5-6 - TRBJ2-1 -
CASSQGTGDTGELFF TGTGCCAGCAGCCAAGGAACAGGGGACACCGGGGAGCTGTTTTTT 15 TRBV7-6 TRBD1 TRBJ2-2 -
CASSSRGSSYNSPLHF TGTGCCAGTAGTAGCCGGGGGAGCTCCTATAATTCACCCCTCCACTTT 16 TRBV19 - TRBJ1-6 -
CASRQPRATGGELFF TGTGCCAGCAGACAACCCCGGGCCACCGGCGGGGAGCTGTTTTTT 15 TRBV7-9 - TRBJ2-2 -
CASSPTAQKNEKLFF TGCGCCAGCAGCCCGACCGCTCAGAAGAACGAAAAACTGTTTTTT 15 TRBV5-1 - TRBJ1-4 -
CASSLAFQGPYGYTF TGTGCCAGCAGCTTAGCTTTCCAGGGCCCCTATGGCTACACCTTC 15 TRBV7-2 - TRBJ1-2 -
CASSIARGNQPQHF TGTGCCAGTAGTATTGCCAGGGGGAATCAGCCCCAGCATTTT 14 TRBV19 TRBD1 TRBJ1-5 -
CASSLGLAGNEQFF TGCGCCAGCAGCTTGGGGCTAGCGGGGAATGAGCAGTTCTTC 14 TRBV5-1 TRBD2 TRBJ2-1 -
CASYRVQPYEQYF TGTGCCAGCTATAGGGTCCAGCCCTACGAGCAGTACTTC 13 TRBV6-6 - TRBJ2-7 once
CASSPGGGYYEQYF TGTGCCAGCAGCCCCGGGGGGGGCTACTACGAGCAGTACTTC 14 TRBV5-5 TRBD2 TRBJ2-7 -